The entry that follows covers one TCR beta chain sequence. Its antigen is undetermined. This CDR3 is also generated by other DNA sequences in the sample. Tens of thousands of T cell genomes (around 190 ng DNA) went into each sorted-subset replicate. Generated by immunoSEQ multiplex PCR, the TCRdb table keeps only in-frame clones and is missing some. This repertoire shows around 1 million clones, around 80% found once; its top ten account for approximately 1.5%. The sample belongs to a study of shared clonotypes between healthy human individuals. As for the study in general: Every donor yielded three CD4 naive, three CD4 memory, two CD8 naive and one CD8 memory plate. General observations from the study: Even with large depth, rarefaction showed that sorted-subset sequencing was incomplete.

Germline lookup yields CDR1 LNHDA and CDR2 SQIVND (reference sequence). Deletions cut 6 bases from V and 1 base from J, with 15 bases between. CDR3 length: 15 amino acids. The chain employs TRBV19 and TRBJ1-1; TRBD1 is a possible D gene (5 bases). This receptor was identified in a man aged 18 to 30 in good health. Specimen: memory CD4+ T cells sorted from blood. Regarding subset: CD45RA-negative fraction. The CDR3 reads CASSPGRGKNTEAFF. The DNA of the CDR3 is TGTGCCAGTAGCCCAGGGAGGGGAAAGAACACTGAAGCTTTCTTT.